This T cell receptor (beta chain) was obtained from a study of Graves' ophthalmopathy and Graves' hyperthyroidism. Study at large: Hyperthyroidism was considered stable when no ophthalmopathy appeared within 18 months of follow-up.

RNA transcripts were the template, and TCR beta CDR3 regions were amplified from them. HTBI-primed RT-PCR formed the first round, and a multiplex PCR formed the second. In TCRdb, the multiplex PCR reads were re-called with MiXCR into one record per CDR3 protein. The sample contains more than 1,000,000 distinct CDR3 sequences, about two fifths of which appear only once. The CDR3 length is 14 residues. Germline values: CDR1 ENHRY, CDR2 SYGVKD. Trimming at V came to 10 bases and at J to 4 bases, leaving 9 bases not matched to a gene. Clinicians made diagnoses from clinical symptoms, serum thyroxine, TRAb, thyroid ultrasound and orbital computed tomography.

The chain has TRBV10-3 and TRBJ2-7; TRBD2 agrees at 11 bases. Sequences were obtained from peripheral blood or thyroid tissue (not recorded which). The source of this sequence is an adult man with Graves' hyperthyroidism. The CDR3 nucleotides are TGTGCCAGCGATACTAGCGGGAGTAGGTACGAGCAGTACTTC. As protein: CASDTSGSRYEQYF.